The 26 T cell receptor beta chains below all came from one sample that was sequenced in a study of blood T cells in healthy people across ages. Alongside a J-beta primer mix, a sample-barcoded 5' primer served in a second PCR lasting roughly 7 to 11 cycles. Each CDR3 protein is one row after TCRdb ran MiXCR on the 5' RACE reads. Counted here are over 750,000 distinct CDR3 sequences, around 25% occurring once; the ten biggest clones make up 9.4%. In addition, the sample was reused for a study of T cells of mothers and their children.

Material for sequencing was blood. These receptors originate from a boy between 10 and 17 years old in good health.

This chain uses TRBV10-3 with TRBJ1-4; D call uncertain. Germline V gene lookup returns CDR1 ENHRY and CDR2 SYGVKD. The V and J ends lost 2 bases and 11 bases respectively, with 9 bases between them. The CDR3 spans 12 residues. CDR3: CAISETSEKLFF. The CDR3 DNA reads as TGTGCCATCAGTGAGACCTCCGAGAAACTGTTTTTT.

This clonotype was detected only a few times. The V and J genes are TRBV29-1 and TRBJ2-1; D is undetermined. This CDR3 region has 12 residues. With 3 bases removed from V and 2 bases from J, the gap between germline ends came to 5 bases. Germline-derived CDR1 and CDR2 are SQVTM and ANQGSEA. The CDR3 DNA sequence: TGCAGCGTTGAGCCGGCCTACAATGAGCAGTTCTTC. It is translated as CSVEPAYNEQFF.

This clonotype was seen a handful of times. This chain connects TRBV4-1 to TRBJ2-7; a weak D match, TRBD1 (6 bases). V was cut by 3 bases and J by 2 bases, with 14 bases left in between. The V gene's germline CDR1 is MGHRA and CDR2 YSYEKL. The CDR3 totals 15 residues. The CDR3 DNA sequence: TGCGCCAGCAGCCAGGGGGCAGGGCTCGCCTACGAGCAGTACTTC. Translation gives CASSQGAGLAYEQYF.

This clonotype appeared a few times. The V call is TRBV19, the J call TRBJ1-5; tentatively, D is TRBD1 (5 bases). Trimming stripped 5 bases from V and 1 base from J, with 12 bases between. This CDR3 spans 15 amino acids. CDR1 is LNHDA, CDR2 SQIVND, per germline (reference sequence). The CDR3 coding sequence is TGTGCCAGTAGTCTACTGTGGGGCAGCAATCAGCCCCAGCATTTT. This codes for CASSLLWGSNQPQHF.

This clonotype turned up a few times. The CDR3 nucleotides are TGTGCCAGCAGTGCCTCAGGGGGTCGACTCCAAGAGACCCAGTACTTC. Encoded protein: CASSASGGRLQETQYF. The V call is TRBV12-3 or TRBV12-4, the J call TRBJ2-5, with 7 bases identical to TRBD1. The CDR3 contains 16 residues. V lost 5 bases, J lost 1 base, and 10 bases stayed unmatched.

This clonotype came up a few times. The CDR3 protein is CASSKEGGPNNSPLHF. Here the CDR3 DNA reads TGTGCCAGCAGCAAAGAAGGAGGCCCGAATAATTCACCCCTCCACTTT. J is TRBJ1-6 and V is TRBV21-1. TRBV21-1 is noted as a pseudogene. The CDR3 length is 16 residues.

The rearrangement uses TRBV29-1 and TRBJ2-1; D gene ambiguous. V lost 4 bases and J 9 bases, leaving 16 bases between the germline ends. The CDR3 sequence is 13 residues long. CDR1 is SQVTM and CDR2 is ANQGSEA in the germline V gene. CDR3 protein: CSVAEPSPAEQFF. CDR3 nucleotides: TGCAGCGTTGCCGAGCCCTCTCCGGCTGAGCAGTTCTTC.

This clonotype was seen only a few times. The chain has TRBV7-2 and TRBJ2-5; 7 bases map to TRBD2. Germline values: CDR1 SGHTA, CDR2 FQGNSA. This CDR3 is 15 amino acids long. Trimming removed 0 bases from V and 4 bases from J; junction bases left unmatched: 5. The CDR3 coding sequence is TGTGCCAGCAGCTTAGCTGGTGGCGGGGGAGAGACCCAGTACTTC. This encodes CASSLAGGGGETQYF.

The chain uses TRBV5-1 and TRBJ2-5; the match to TRBD1 covers 9 bases. The CDR3 runs to 15 residues. Germline assignment: CDR1 SGHRS and CDR2 YFSETQ. With 5 bases clipped from V and 5 bases from J, the junction kept 10 bases outside the gene matches. The CDR3 sequence is CASRSRQGVIETQYF. In DNA, the CDR3 is TGCGCCAGCAGATCCCGACAGGGGGTCATCGAGACCCAGTACTTC.

In this sample, this clonotype turned up a few times. The chain joins TRBV15 to TRBJ2-1; 16 bases match TRBD2. V was pared by 2 bases and J by 8 bases, with 9 bases of the junction left unmatched. This CDR3 region has 18 residues. From germline, CDR1 is LNHNV and CDR2 YYDKDF (reference sequence). The CDR3 nucleotides read TGTGCCACCAGCAGACGCACCGGGACTAGCGGGAGGGCTGATGAGCAGTTCTTC. The encoded protein is CATSRRTGTSGRADEQFF. The full variable domain, in which reference TRBV15 and TRBJ2-1 provide the parts outside the CDR3, is DAMVIQNPRYQVTQFGKPVTLSCSQTLNHNVMYWYQQKSSQAPKLLFHYYDKDFNNEADTPDNFQSRRPNTSFCFLDIRSPGLGDTAMYLCATSRRTGTSGRADEQFFGPGTRLTVL.

Concerning this clonotype itself: At one of its ends the junction is not consistent with the germline gene, which may arise from a read error. The genes are TRBV5-1 and TRBJ2-3, with 9 positions matching TRBD2. CDR3 length: 16 residues. The germline V gene has CDR1 SGHRS and CDR2 YFSETQ. CDR3 DNA sequence: TGCGCCAGCAGCTTGGCAATAGCGGGAGTTGTAGATACACAGTATTTT. Its protein is CASSLAIAGVVDTQYF.

This clonotype was seen repeatedly, ten times or more. The chain combines TRBV7-9 with TRBJ2-1; TRBD1 matches at 9 bases. Per the germline V gene, CDR1 is SEHNR and CDR2 is FQNEAQ (reference sequence). The CDR3 covers 15 residues. V gave up 5 bases and J gave up 6 bases; unmatched junction bases: 8. The CDR3 DNA reads TGTGCCAGCAGCGGACGGACAGGGGACAGCAATGAGCAGTTCTTC. Its protein is CASSGRTGDSNEQFF.

The V call is TRBV28, the J call TRBJ2-7, with D possibly being TRBD1 or TRBD2 (5 bases each). V lost 5 bases and J lost 2, with 13 bases in between. CDR1 and CDR2 (germline): MDHEN, SYDVKM. The CDR3 runs 14 residues. The CDR3 region has the DNA TGTGCCAGCAGTCTGGGACGAATCCCCTACGAGCAGTACTTC. Translated: CASSLGRIPYEQYF.

V gene TRBV20-1 combines with J gene TRBJ2-7; 7 nucleotides align to TRBD2. CDR3 length: 13 amino acids. Germline V gene sequence: CDR1 DFQATT, CDR2 SNEGSKA (reference sequence). J lost 4 bases, V lost 3 bases, and 6 bases had no gene match. This chain's CDR3 is CSASLREWYEQYF. The CDR3, as DNA: TGCAGTGCTAGCTTGCGGGAGTGGTACGAGCAGTACTTC.

In its sample, this clonotype was seen many times. The chain combines TRBV12-3 or TRBV12-4 with TRBJ2-1; D might be TRBD1 (5 bases). The CDR3 contains 12 residues. Trimming shortened V by 5 bases and J by 10 bases, and 12 bases separated the two germline ends. The CDR3, as DNA: TGTGCCAGCAGTCCCCAGGGAAACGAGCAGTTCTTC. Its translation: CASSPQGNEQFF.

This clonotype was detected only a few times. V gene TRBV4-2 combines with J gene TRBJ2-5, with D possibly being TRBD1 or TRBD2 (5 bases each). The end of the DNA is better explained by TRBJ2-7, so the J call may be wrong. The germline V gene has CDR1 LGHNA and CDR2 YNFKEQ. The CDR3 is 16 residues long. In nucleotides, the CDR3 is TGTGCCAGCAGCTCCCGGGACCTCGGACGCTATCACGAGCAGTACTTC. Translating it yields CASSSRDLGRYHEQYF.

J is TRBJ2-7 and V is TRBV12-3 or TRBV12-4, with D perhaps matching TRBD2 (6 bases). The CDR3 loop spans 18 amino acids. Between the trimmed V and J ends, which lost 5 bases and 3 bases, there was a span of 26 bases. CDR3 amino acids: CASSPTSFGRQDYYEQYF. For the CDR3, the DNA is TGTGCCAGCAGTCCCACATCCTTTGGGCGGCAGGACTACTACGAGCAGTACTTC.

This clonotype turned up a few times. The chain uses TRBV7-9 and TRBJ2-1; 8 positions match TRBD2. V shed 1 base, J shed 6 bases, and the junction held 8 bases outside the gene matches. This CDR3 has 16 amino acids. The V gene's germline CDR1 is SEHNR and CDR2 FQNEAQ (reference sequence). CDR3 protein: CASSLEASGSVNEQFF. CDR3 DNA: TGTGCCAGCAGCTTAGAAGCCAGCGGGAGCGTCAATGAGCAGTTCTTC.

In its sample, this clonotype was seen a few times. The V and J genes are TRBV20-1 and TRBJ1-2, with TRBD1 matching over 9 bases. The CDR3 spans 14 residues. CDR1 and CDR2 (germline): DFQATT, SNEGSKA (reference sequence). The ends lost 5 bases at V and 4 bases at J; junction bases unmatched: 8. The CDR3 sequence: CSARDRAFSYGYTF. In nucleotides, the CDR3 is TGCAGTGCTCGGGACAGGGCGTTCTCCTATGGCTACACCTTC.

This chain uses TRBV7-9 with TRBJ2-1; TRBD1 might be the D (6 bases). The length of the CDR3 is 14 residues. Germline-derived CDR1 and CDR2 are SEHNR and FQNEAQ (reference sequence). The germline V and J ends were trimmed by 4 bases and 5 bases, with 12 bases remaining between them. CDR3 region: CASSYWDTHNEQFF. The CDR3 DNA reads TGTGCCAGCAGCTATTGGGACACCCACAATGAGCAGTTCTTC.

This rearrangement joins TRBV29-1 to TRBJ1-3; 9 bases agree with TRBD1. The CDR3 is 14 amino acids. Germline values: CDR1 SQVTM, CDR2 ANQGSEA. With 4 bases clipped from V and 5 bases from J, the junction kept 6 bases outside the gene matches. The CDR3 nucleotides are TGCAGCGTTGGATCGGACAGGGGACGAAACACCATATATTTT. It is translated as CSVGSDRGRNTIYF.

This clonotype was seen more than once but under ten times. The genes are TRBV6-2 or TRBV6-3 and TRBJ1-1, with D hard to call. Germline CDR1 and CDR2: MNHEY and SVGEGT. V was shortened by 1 base and J by 1 base, with 4 bases between the two germline ends. The CDR3 spans 13 residues. CDR3 DNA: TGTGCCAGCAGTTACTGGGCGAACACTGAAGCTTTCTTT. This codes for CASSYWANTEAFF.

This clonotype was detected only a few times. The rearrangement links TRBV24-1 to TRBJ2-5; 9 nucleotides align to TRBD1. The V and J ends lost 4 bases and 10 bases, in that order; junction bases with no gene match: 6. Germline V gives CDR1 KGHDR, CDR2 SFDVKD. This CDR3 is built from 13 residues. Written as DNA, the CDR3 is TGTGCCACCAGTGACGCCACAGGGGGCGGCCAGTACTTC. Amino acid sequence: CATSDATGGGQYF.

This clonotype was counted a few times. The V and J genes are TRBV6-5 and TRBJ2-3; D possibly uses TRBD1 or TRBD2 (5 bases each). The CDR3 length is 16 residues. Trimming took 6 bases from V and 5 from J, leaving 21 bases between them. Germline CDR1 is MNHEY and CDR2 is SVGAGI. CDR3 DNA: TGTGCCAGCAGCTCCCTCCTCGGGGACCGGGGAGATACGCAGTATTTT. Amino acids: CASSSLLGDRGDTQYF.

The chain has TRBV4-3 and TRBJ1-6, with a weak D call TRBD1 (5 bases). Per germline, CDR1 LGHNA and CDR2 YSLEER. The ends were cut back, 0 bases at V and 7 bases at J, with 10 bases in the middle. This CDR3 comprises 15 residues. The CDR3 region has the DNA TGCGCCAGCAGCCAAGATTCGAGGGGAAATTCACCCCTCCACTTT. Translating it yields CASSQDSRGNSPLHF.

The gene calls are TRBV12-3 or TRBV12-4 and TRBJ1-4; no definite D call. The CDR3 length is 12 residues. V was cut by 3 bases and J by 8 bases, with 7 bases left in between. DNA of the CDR3: TGTGCCAGCAGTTTTTGGACCGAAAAACTGTTTTTT. It codes for CASSFWTEKLFF.